This TCR beta chain stems from a study of T cells in Graves' hyperthyroidism and ophthalmopathy. TCR beta CDR3 sequences were amplified from RNA transcripts. First-round RT-PCR of the TCR CDR3 relied on the HTBI primer set. TCRdb re-derived calls from the multiplex PCR reads in MiXCR, one entry per CDR3 protein. The sample lists roughly 550,000 distinct CDR3 sequences; 16% were seen once. It was approximately 9.7 ml of fresh peripheral blood that supplied the PBMCs. CDR3 length: 10 residues. Deletions cut 11 bases from V and 9 bases from J, with 11 bases between. Per germline, CDR1 MDHEN and CDR2 SYDVKM. Many counts were recorded for this clonotype. Its antigen is as yet unknown. Regarding the study as a whole: Researchers report that a 13 V-J model separated ophthalmopathy from stable hyperthyroidism. Researchers found most expanded thyroid clonotypes above 0.001 in blood as well. Prediction of ophthalmopathy progression came a median around 6.5 months pre-onset.

The rearrangement links TRBV28 to TRBJ2-1; a weak D match, TRBD1 (6 bases). The sequenced sample was blood. This TCR was sampled from a young woman with Graves' ophthalmopathy. This CDR3 reads CAVLGAEQFF. In DNA form, the CDR3 reads TGTGCCGTTTTGGGGGCTGAGCAGTTCTTC.